A selection of T cell receptor beta chains follows, all from one sample in a study of T-cell reconstitution after alpha-beta-depleted transplantation in children. TCRdb called the PCR reads again in MiXCR, with one record for every CDR3 protein. Of about 610,000 distinct CDR3 sequences listed, about 10% are singletons. The source was PBMCs from the stem cell graft donor, collected from the stem cell graft. Source of these receptors: a human donor who donated a stem cell graft to a child with acute myeloid leukemia. Each CDR3 is given with its conserved first and last residue. D genes are given only for firm matches. Clone size is not always given. Where it is, it says once, few, many or a class for expanded clones.

>few|-|TRBV15|TRBJ1-3
TGTGCCACCAGCAGACCAGGAGGGAGAAACACCATATATTTT
CATSRPGGRNTIYF
>-|TRBD2|TRBV9|TRBJ2-1
TGTGCCAGCAGCGTGAGGGTGACTAGCGGGAGGGTTAATGAGCAGTTCTTC
CASSVRVTSGRVNEQFF
>few|TRBD2|TRBV18|TRBJ2-2
TGTGCCAGCTCACCTTATCCTAGCGGGGCGAACACCGGGGAGCTGTTTTTT
CASSPYPSGANTGELFF
>-|-|TRBV30|TRBJ1-5
TGTGCCTGGAGTAAGAACACGGTTAATCAGCCCCAGCATTTT
CAWSKNTVNQPQHF
>many|-|TRBV12-3/TRBV12-4|TRBJ2-1
TGTGCCAGCAGTTCGGAGGGGTGGGAGCAGTTCTTC
CASSSEGWEQFF
>many|-|TRBV30|TRBJ1-1
TGTGCCTGGAGCGGGGGCGAGGTTGTATGGTACACTGAAGCTTTCTTT
CAWSGGEVVWYTEAFF
>few|-|TRBV15|TRBJ2-3
TGTGCCACCATAAAAATGGACAAATACTTCACAGATACGCAGTATTTT
CATIKMDKYFTDTQYF
>-|-|TRBV20-1|TRBJ2-3
TGCAGTGTCATAGCGGAATCTCCTAGCACAGATACGCAGTATTTT
CSVIAESPSTDTQYF
>few|-|TRBV29-1|TRBJ2-7
TGCAGCGTTCAACAGGGAACCTACGAGCAGTACTTC
CSVQQGTYEQYF
>many|-|TRBV10-3|TRBJ2-3
TGTGCCATCAGGAGGGGGGCTAGCACAGATACGCAGTATTTT
CAIRRGASTDTQYF
>few|-|TRBV7-9|TRBJ2-3
TGTGCCAGCAGCTTAGCGGGACATAAAAACACAGATACGCAGTATTTT
CASSLAGHKNTDTQYF
>-|-|TRBV7-9|TRBJ2-1
TGTGCCAGCAGCTTTAGGGTGAACAATGAGCAGTTCTTC
CASSFRVNNEQFF
>few|-|TRBV6-2/TRBV6-3|TRBJ1-1
TGTGCCAGCAGGCTCAGGGAGGTCACTGAAGCTTTCTTT
CASRLREVTEAFF
>few|-|TRBV7-2|TRBJ2-1
TGTGCCAGCAGTTTTAACCCAACCCGGGAGCAGTTCTTC
CASSFNPTREQFF
>few|TRBD2|TRBV5-1|TRBJ2-5
TGCGCCAGCAGGATGGCGGGAGGCCCCCAAGAGACCCAGTACTTC
CASRMAGGPQETQYF
>-|-|TRBV28|TRBJ1-2
TGTGCCAGCAGTTTGGCAGGAGACATTGGCTACACCTTC
CASSLAGDIGYTF
>-|-|TRBV29-1|TRBJ2-2
TGCAGCGTTGACGGCTACACCGGGGAGCTGTTTTTT
CSVDGYTGELFF
>-|TRBD2|TRBV2|TRBJ2-1
TGTGCCAGCAGTGAATGGGCTAGCGGGAGGAGGTTCGGTAATGAGCAGTTCTTC
CASSEWASGRRFGNEQFF
>many|-|TRBV20-1|TRBJ1-1
TGCAGTGCTAGAGACGGGAACACTGAAGCTTTCTTT
CSARDGNTEAFF
>many|TRBD1|TRBV29-1|TRBJ1-4
TGCAGCGTTCGGGACAGGACGTTAGCTAATGAAAAACTGTTTTTT
CSVRDRTLANEKLFF
>-|-|TRBV12-3/TRBV12-4|TRBJ1-1
TGTGCCAGCAGTTTCTTGGCTGAAGCTTTCTTT
CASSFLAEAFF
>many|-|TRBV7-2|TRBJ2-2
TGTGCCAGCAGCTTAATCACGGGCACCGGGGAGCTGTTTTTT
CASSLITGTGELFF
>-|TRBD1|TRBV6-4|TRBJ2-1
TGTGCCAGCAGTCCCACAGGGGCCGCTGCCTACAATGAGCAGTTCTTC
CASSPTGAAAYNEQFF
>many|TRBD2|TRBV20-1|TRBJ2-3
TGCAGTGCTTCGACTAGCGGGAGAACGAATACGCAGTATTTT
CSASTSGRTNTQYF
>many|-|TRBV12-3/TRBV12-4|TRBJ1-1
TGTGCCATTTCTGAGGGTGGTTACACTGAAGCTTTCTTT
CAISEGGYTEAFF
>many|TRBD2|TRBV7-8|TRBJ2-7
TGTGCCAGCAGCTCACTAGCGGGGGGCCGGGAGCAGTACTTC
CASSSLAGGREQYF
>many|-|TRBV27|TRBJ2-1
TGTGCCAGCAGTTTATGGAGGACGTTTGGAGATGAGCAGTTCTTC
CASSLWRTFGDEQFF
>few|TRBD1|TRBV29-1|TRBJ2-1
TGCAGCGGGAGGGCCGGGACAGGGAAGTTCAATGAGCAGTTCTTC
CSGRAGTGKFNEQFF
>few|TRBD2|TRBV4-3|TRBJ2-2
TGCGCCAGCAGTTTAGCGGGTTGGACCGGGGAGCTGTTTTTT
CASSLAGWTGELFF
>few|TRBD2|TRBV5-1|TRBJ2-3
TGCGCCAGCAGCTTATCTAGCGGGATTGGGTGGAAAGCGACAGATACGCAGTATTTT
CASSLSSGIGWKATDTQYF
>-|-|TRBV28|TRBJ2-7
TGTGCCAGCAGTGACCGATCCTACGAGCAGTACTTC
CASSDRSYEQYF
>many|-|TRBV29-1|TRBJ1-1
TGCAGCGTTATTGGGGCAGCGGAGTCTGAAGCTTTCTTT
CSVIGAAESEAFF
>many|TRBD1|TRBV7-9|TRBJ2-4
TGTGCCAGCAGCTTCGGGACAGACAAAAACATTCAGTACTTC
CASSFGTDKNIQYF
>many|-|TRBV12-3/TRBV12-4|TRBJ2-7
TGTGCCAGCACCTTTAAAACTAGAATCCACGAGCAGTACTTC
CASTFKTRIHEQYF
>-|TRBD1|TRBV5-1|TRBJ2-3
TGCGCCAGCAGCTCCATCAGGGGGCGAGCAGATACGCAGTATTTT
CASSSIRGRADTQYF
>few|-|TRBV5-5|TRBJ1-4
TGTGCCAGCAGCTTCCGCGGAAGTAATGAAAAACTGTTTTTT
CASSFRGSNEKLFF
>-|TRBD2|TRBV12-3/TRBV12-4|TRBJ2-1
TGTGCCAGCCCCGGGGAGGGGCACGGGGGCAATGAGCAGTTCTTC
CASPGEGHGGNEQFF
>few|TRBD2|TRBV7-2|TRBJ2-3
TGTGCCAGCAGACTGACTAGCGTCTCTAGCACAGATACGCAGTATTTT
CASRLTSVSSTDTQYF
>many|-|TRBV12-3/TRBV12-4|TRBJ2-1
TGTGCCAGCATCGCTACAGGGCTGGGAAATGAGCAGTTCTTC
CASIATGLGNEQFF
>-|TRBD2|TRBV5-1|TRBJ2-7
TGCGCCAGCAGTTCCCCAGGTAGCGGGATCAACTCCTACGAGCAGTACTTC
CASSSPGSGINSYEQYF
>-|-|TRBV14|TRBJ2-7
TGTGCCAGCAGCCACCGTCGGTTCTACGAGCAGTACTTC
CASSHRRFYEQYF
>-|-|TRBV6-1|TRBJ1-2
TGTGCCAGCAGTGAAGCGCCACGTATCGGGGGCTACACCTTC
CASSEAPRIGGYTF
>few|-|TRBV14|TRBJ1-6
TGTGCCAGCAAATCCACGGGGATTAATTCACCCCTCCACTTT
CASKSTGINSPLHF
>many|-|TRBV30|TRBJ2-1
TGTGCCTGGAGTGCTGCGACTTACAATGAGCAGTTCTTC
CAWSAATYNEQFF
>few|-|TRBV4-3|TRBJ2-1
TGCGCCAGCAGCCAAGATGGACCCGTAAGGGGTGAGCAGTTCTTC
CASSQDGPVRGEQFF
>-|-|TRBV11-2|TRBJ2-6
TGTGCCAGCAGCCCCGGGACCCCCTGGAGGCCCTCTGGGGCCAACGTCCTGACTTTC
CASSPGTPWRPSGANVLTF
>-|TRBD2|TRBV20-1|TRBJ2-7
TGCTGTGCTTACACAACTAGCGGACCCTCCTACGAGCAGTACTTC
CCAYTTSGPSYEQYF
>-|-|TRBV3-1|TRBJ2-3
TGTGCCACCAGGGAGTCCGGCACAGATACGCAGTATTTT
CATRESGTDTQYF
>few|-|TRBV12-3/TRBV12-4|TRBJ2-1
TGTGCCAGCAGTTTTAACAGGGTTGGCGATGAGCAGTTCTTC
CASSFNRVGDEQFF
>many|-|TRBV12-3/TRBV12-4|TRBJ2-2
TGTGCCAGCAGTGGAGCGGACGGGGAGCTGTTTTTT
CASSGADGELFF
>-|TRBD1|TRBV27|TRBJ2-7
TGTGCCAGCAGTGCTTCAACGGCAGGGGGCGACGAGCAGTACTTC
CASSASTAGGDEQYF
>many|-|TRBV4-3|TRBJ2-3
TGCGCCAGCAGCCAAGACAGGCCTTATACGCAGTATTTT
CASSQDRPYTQYF